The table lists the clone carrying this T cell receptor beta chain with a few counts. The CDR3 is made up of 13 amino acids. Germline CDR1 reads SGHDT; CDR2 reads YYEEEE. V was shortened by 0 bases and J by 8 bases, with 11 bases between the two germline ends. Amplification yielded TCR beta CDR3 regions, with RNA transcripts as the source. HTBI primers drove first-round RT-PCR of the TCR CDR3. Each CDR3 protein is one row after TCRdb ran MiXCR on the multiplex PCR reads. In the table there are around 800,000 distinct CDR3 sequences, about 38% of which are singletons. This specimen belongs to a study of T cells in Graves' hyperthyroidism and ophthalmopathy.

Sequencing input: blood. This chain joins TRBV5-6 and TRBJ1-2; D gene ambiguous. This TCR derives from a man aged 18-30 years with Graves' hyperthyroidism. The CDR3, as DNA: TGTGCCAGCAGCTTGGGCCAGGTTCTCGGCTACACCTTC. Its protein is CASSLGQVLGYTF.